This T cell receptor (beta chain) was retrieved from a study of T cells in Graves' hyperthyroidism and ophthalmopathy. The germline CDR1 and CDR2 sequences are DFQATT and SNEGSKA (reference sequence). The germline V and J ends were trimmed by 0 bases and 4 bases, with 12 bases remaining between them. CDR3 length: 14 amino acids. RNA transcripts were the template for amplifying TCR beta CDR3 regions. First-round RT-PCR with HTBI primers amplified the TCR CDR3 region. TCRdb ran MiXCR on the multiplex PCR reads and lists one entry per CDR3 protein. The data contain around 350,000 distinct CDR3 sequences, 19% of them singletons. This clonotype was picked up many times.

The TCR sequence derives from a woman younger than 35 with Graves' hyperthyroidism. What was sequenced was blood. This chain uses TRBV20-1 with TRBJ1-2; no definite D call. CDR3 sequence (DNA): TGCAGTGCTAGAGATGTGCGGTGCCTCTATGGCTACACCTTC. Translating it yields CSARDVRCLYGYTF.